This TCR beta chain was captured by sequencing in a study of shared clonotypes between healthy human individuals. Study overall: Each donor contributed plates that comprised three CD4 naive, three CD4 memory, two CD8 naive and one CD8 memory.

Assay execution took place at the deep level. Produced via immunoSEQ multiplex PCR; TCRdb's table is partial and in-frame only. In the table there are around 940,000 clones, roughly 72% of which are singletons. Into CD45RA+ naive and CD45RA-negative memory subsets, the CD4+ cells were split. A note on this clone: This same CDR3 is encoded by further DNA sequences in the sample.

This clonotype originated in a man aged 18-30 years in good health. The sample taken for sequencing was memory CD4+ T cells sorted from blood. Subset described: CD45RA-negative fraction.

The CDR3: CAWSVRGSTDTQYF. CDR3 DNA sequence: TGTGCCTGGAGTGTACGGGGGAGCACAGATACGCAGTATTTT. This chain connects TRBV30 to TRBJ2-3, with D possibly being TRBD2 (6 bases). CDR1 and CDR2 (germline): GTSNPN, SVGIG (reference sequence). Trimming stripped 0 bases from V and 0 bases from J, with 7 bases between. The CDR3 length is 14 residues.